A selection of T cell receptor beta chains follows, all from one sample in a study of T cell repertoires in cytomegalovirus infection. A single record per CDR3 protein comes from TCRdb applying MiXCR to the reads. The sample comprises around 740,000 distinct CDR3 sequences, approximately 40% of which are singletons, and more than 2.5% rests with the top ten. Specimen: PBMCs. These receptors came from a human donor in good health (CMV status not recorded). Some clones in this sample may be carry-over from other donors' samples. Each CDR3 is given with its conserved first and last residue. The order of the fields is clone size, J gene, D gene, V gene, CDR3 protein, CDR3 DNA. The D gene is left open where the match is weak. Not every row has a clone size; where given, it reads once, few, many or a size class.

. | TRBJ2-1 | TRBD2 | TRBV7-4 | CASSFGTSGFYEQFF | TGTGCCAGCAGCTTCGGGACTAGCGGGTTCTATGAGCAGTTCTTC
many | TRBJ2-7 | . | TRBV7-8 | CASSGPGGRVLEQYF | TGTGCCAGCAGCGGTCCCGGGGGCAGGGTGTTAGAGCAGTACTTC
. | TRBJ2-7 | . | TRBV7-2 | CASSPGDGNPYEQYF | TGTGCCAGCAGCCCGGGGGACGGTAACCCCTACGAGCAGTACTTC
few | TRBJ2-7 | TRBD2 | TRBV6-6 | CASSREGEQYF | TGTGCCAGCAGTCGGGAGGGCGAGCAGTACTTC
. | TRBJ1-3 | TRBD1 | TRBV4-1 | CASSQGDRVSLHSGNTIYF | TGCGCCAGCAGCCAAGGGGACAGGGTGTCCCTTCACTCTGGAAACACCATATATTTT
. | TRBJ2-3 | TRBD2 | TRBV5-4 | CASSLGLAGALGTDTQYF | TGTGCCAGCAGCTTGGGACTAGCGGGAGCCCTGGGCACAGATACGCAGTATTTT
. | TRBJ2-7 | . | TRBV28 | CASSLPGQNIYEQYF | TGTGCCAGCAGTTTGCCCGGACAGAACATTTACGAGCAGTACTTC
. | TRBJ1-1 | . | TRBV6-5 | CASSYASRGDTEAFF | TGTGCCAGCAGTTACGCCAGTCGAGGGGACACTGAAGCTTTCTTT
few | TRBJ2-1 | TRBD2 | TRBV19 | CASSRTSGRSNEQFF | TGTGCCAGTAGTCGGACTAGCGGGAGGTCCAATGAGCAGTTCTTC
. | TRBJ1-1 | . | TRBV7-6 | CASSLVQEAFF | TGTGCCAGCAGCTTAGTACAGGAAGCTTTCTTT
few | TRBJ1-1 | . | TRBV30 | CAFDRFMNTEAFF | TGTGCCTTCGACAGATTTATGAACACTGAAGCTTTCTTT
few | TRBJ2-3 | TRBD2 | TRBV11-2 | CASSLGSGGPTDTQYF | TGTGCCAGCAGCTTAGGGTCGGGAGGGCCCACAGATACGCAGTATTTT
. | TRBJ2-1 | TRBD2 | TRBV7-4 | CASTERTSGTYNEQFF | TGTGCCAGCACCGAGAGGACTAGCGGGACCTACAATGAGCAGTTCTTC
few | TRBJ2-7 | TRBD2 | TRBV5-1 | CASSFVQQAGPSSYEQYF | TGCGCCAGCAGCTTTGTGCAGCAAGCGGGGCCTAGCTCCTACGAGCAGTACTTC
. | TRBJ2-3 | TRBD1 | TRBV4-2 | CASSQEEGTEGTDTQYF | TGTGCCAGCAGCCAAGAAGAGGGGACAGAAGGGACAGATACGCAGTATTTT
. | TRBJ2-5 | . | TRBV18 | CASSTQYF | TGTGCCAGCTCGACCCAGTACTTC
. | TRBJ2-2 | . | TRBV28 | CASSLRVLTGELFF | TGTGCCAGCAGCCTGAGGGTACTCACCGGGGAGCTGTTTTTT
. | TRBJ2-7 | TRBD1 | TRBV11-1 | CVSSRTGAYEQYF | TGTGTCAGCAGCCGAACAGGGGCTTACGAGCAGTACTTC
. | TRBJ2-5 | TRBD2 | TRBV11-3 | CASSSGGGDSETQYF | TGTGCCAGCAGCTCGGGAGGTGGGGACTCAGAGACCCAGTACTTC
. | TRBJ2-2 | . | TRBV2 | CASTPIRGGEAPTGELFF | TGTGCCAGCACTCCAATAAGGGGCGGGGAGGCCCCTACCGGGGAGCTGTTTTTT
many | TRBJ2-2 | . | TRBV7-2 | CASSRRDITSRTGELFF | TGTGCCAGCAGTCGACGGGATATTACTAGTCGCACCGGGGAGCTGTTTTTT
. | TRBJ1-5 | . | TRBV20-1 | CSASRTYSNQPQHF | TGCAGTGCTAGCCGGACTTATAGCAATCAGCCCCAGCATTTT
. | TRBJ1-2 | . | TRBV28 | CASSLDGRTFGYTF | TGTGCCAGCAGTTTAGATGGCAGAACGTTCGGCTACACCTTC
few | TRBJ2-3 | . | TRBV6-1 | CASGQPSTDTQYF | TGTGCCAGCGGGCAGCCAAGCACAGATACGCAGTATTTT
few | TRBJ1-1 | . | TRBV28 | CASMQGTSATEAFF | TGTGCCAGCATGCAAGGAACGTCGGCCACTGAAGCTTTCTTT
few | TRBJ1-2 | . | TRBV6-2/TRBV6-3 | CASTVGDYGYTF | TGTGCCAGCACCGTAGGTGACTATGGCTACACCTTC
many | TRBJ2-3 | TRBD2 | TRBV7-2 | CASSPWTSPSTDTQYF | TGTGCCAGCAGCCCTTGGACTAGCCCTAGCACAGATACGCAGTATTTT
. | TRBJ1-1 | . | TRBV5-6 | CASSVVREVGNTEAFF | TGTGCCAGCAGCGTGGTCAGGGAGGTGGGGAACACTGAAGCTTTCTTT
few | TRBJ2-2 | . | TRBV29-1 | CSSGQPTGELFF | TGCAGTTCGGGGCAGCCGACCGGGGAGCTGTTTTTT
once | TRBJ1-1 | TRBD1 | TRBV19 | CASSTETGIGATDAFF | TGTGCCAGTAGTACCGAGACAGGGATTGGAGCCACTGACGCTTTCTTT
. | TRBJ2-4 | . | TRBV28 | CASSSPGLKNIQYF | TGTGCCAGCAGTTCCCCGGGGTTGAAAAACATTCAGTACTTC
. | TRBJ2-4 | . | TRBV19 | CASSRDENIQYF | TGTGCCAGTAGTCGCGACGAAAACATTCAGTACTTC
. | TRBJ2-7 | TRBD2 | TRBV7-6 | CASSPTGTSGKSSYEKYF | TGTGCCAGCAGCCCCACCGGGACTAGCGGAAAAAGCTCCTACGAGAAGTACTTC
. | TRBJ1-1 | TRBD1 | TRBV2 | CASSDGTGLNTEAFF | TGTGCCAGCAGCGACGGGACAGGATTGAACACTGAAGCTTTCTTT
many | TRBJ2-7 | TRBD1 | TRBV7-8 | CASSRPGQGGYEQYF | TGTGCCAGCAGCCGGCCGGGACAGGGGGGATACGAGCAGTACTTC
few | TRBJ2-7 | TRBD2 | TRBV5-4 | CASSFGTSFSYEQYF | TGTGCCAGCAGCTTCGGGACTAGCTTTTCCTACGAGCAGTACTTC
. | TRBJ1-5 | TRBD1 | TRBV2 | CANKVEGANQPQHF | TGTGCCAACAAGGTAGAGGGGGCTAATCAGCCCCAGCATTTT
few | TRBJ2-5 | TRBD2 | TRBV12-3/TRBV12-4 | CASSSSGRADSPETQYF | TGTGCCAGCAGTTCTAGCGGGAGGGCCGATTCCCCAGAGACCCAGTACTTC
many | TRBJ2-7 | . | TRBV7-2 | CASSLGSHEQYF | TGTGCCAGCAGCTTGGGGAGCCACGAGCAGTACTTC
few | TRBJ1-5 | . | TRBV6-1 | CASSESGRDQPQHF | TGTGCCAGCAGTGAATCCGGGCGGGATCAGCCCCAGCATTTT